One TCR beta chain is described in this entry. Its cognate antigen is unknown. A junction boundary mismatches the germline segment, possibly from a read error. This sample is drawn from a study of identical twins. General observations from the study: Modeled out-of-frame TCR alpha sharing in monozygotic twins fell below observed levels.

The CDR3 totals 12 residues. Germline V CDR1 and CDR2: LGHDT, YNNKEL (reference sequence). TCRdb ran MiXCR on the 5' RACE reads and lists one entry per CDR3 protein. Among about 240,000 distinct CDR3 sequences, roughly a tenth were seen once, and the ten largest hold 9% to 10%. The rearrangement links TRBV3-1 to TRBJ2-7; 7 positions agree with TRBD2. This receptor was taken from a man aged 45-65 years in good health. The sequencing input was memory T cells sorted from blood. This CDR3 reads CASSQGGREQCF. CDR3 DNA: TGTGCCAGCAGCCAGGGGGGGAGAGAGCAGTGCTTC.